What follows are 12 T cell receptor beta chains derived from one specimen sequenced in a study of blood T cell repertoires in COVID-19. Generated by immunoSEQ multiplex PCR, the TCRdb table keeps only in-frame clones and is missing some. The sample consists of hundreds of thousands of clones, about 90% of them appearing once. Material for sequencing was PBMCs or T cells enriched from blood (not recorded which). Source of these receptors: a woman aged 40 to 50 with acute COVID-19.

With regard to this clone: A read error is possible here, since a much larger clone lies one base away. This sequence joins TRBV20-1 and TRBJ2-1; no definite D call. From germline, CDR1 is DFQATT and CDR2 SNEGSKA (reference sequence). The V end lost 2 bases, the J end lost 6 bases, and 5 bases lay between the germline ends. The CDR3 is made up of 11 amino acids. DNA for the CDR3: TGCAGTGCTAGACTAGTCAATGAGCAGTTCTTC. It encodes CSARLVNEQFF.

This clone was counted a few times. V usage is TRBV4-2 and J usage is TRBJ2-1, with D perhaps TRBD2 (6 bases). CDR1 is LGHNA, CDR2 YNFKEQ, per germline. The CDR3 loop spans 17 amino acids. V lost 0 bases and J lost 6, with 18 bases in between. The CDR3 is CASSQDLVGVGGNEQFF. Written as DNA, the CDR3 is TGTGCCAGCAGCCAAGATCTGGTCGGTGTGGGGGGCAATGAGCAGTTCTTC.

The CDR3 DNA sequence: TGTGCCAGCGGAAACGTCGGACAGGGCACAGATACGCAGTATTTT. It is translated as CASGNVGQGTDTQYF. The chain combines TRBV28 with TRBJ2-3; 7 bases are a match to TRBD1. The CDR3 totals 15 residues. Trimming removed 8 bases from V and 1 base from J; junction bases left unmatched: 9. The germline gives CDR1 MDHEN, CDR2 SYDVKM. Combining the CDR3 with reference TRBV28 and TRBJ2-3 gives the whole variable domain DVKVTQSSRYLVKRTGEKVFLECVQDMDHENMFWYRQDPGLGLRLIYFSYDVKMKEKGDIPEGYSVSREKKERFSLILESASTNQTSMYLCASGNVGQGTDTQYFGPGTRLTVL.

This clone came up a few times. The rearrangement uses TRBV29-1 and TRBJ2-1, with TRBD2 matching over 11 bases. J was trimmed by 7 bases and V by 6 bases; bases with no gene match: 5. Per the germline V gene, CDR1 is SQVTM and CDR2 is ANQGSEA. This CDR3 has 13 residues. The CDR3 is CSVHSGRVNEQFF. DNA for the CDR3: TGCAGCGTCCATAGCGGGAGGGTAAATGAGCAGTTCTTC.

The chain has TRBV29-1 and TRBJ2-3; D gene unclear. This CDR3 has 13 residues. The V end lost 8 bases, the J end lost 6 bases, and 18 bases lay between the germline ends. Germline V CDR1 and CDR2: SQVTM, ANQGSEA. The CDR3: CSLRIPPADTQYF. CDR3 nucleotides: TGCAGCCTCCGCATACCCCCTGCGGATACGCAGTATTTT.

CDR3 loop: CASSLVRGNVGEQFF. The CDR3 nucleotides are TGTGCCAGCAGCTTAGTGCGCGGGAATGTGGGTGAGCAGTTCTTC. The chain combines TRBV7-8 with TRBJ2-1, with a possible D match to TRBD2 (6 bases). This CDR3 region has 15 residues. V shed 1 base and J shed 9 bases, with 16 bases lying between them. Germline loops: CDR1 SGHVS, CDR2 FQNEAQ.

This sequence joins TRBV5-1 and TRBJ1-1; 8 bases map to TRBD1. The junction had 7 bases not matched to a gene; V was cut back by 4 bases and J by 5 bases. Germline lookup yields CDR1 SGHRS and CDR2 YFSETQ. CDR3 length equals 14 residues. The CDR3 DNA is TGCGCCAGCAGCCAACCAGGGGGCGAAACTGAAGCTTTCTTT. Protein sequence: CASSQPGGETEAFF.

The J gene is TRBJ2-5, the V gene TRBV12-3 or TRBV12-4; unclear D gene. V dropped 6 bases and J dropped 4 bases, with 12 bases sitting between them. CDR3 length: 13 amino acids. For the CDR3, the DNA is TGTGCCAGCAGAAACACCTTTTCAGAGACCCAGTACTTC. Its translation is CASRNTFSETQYF.

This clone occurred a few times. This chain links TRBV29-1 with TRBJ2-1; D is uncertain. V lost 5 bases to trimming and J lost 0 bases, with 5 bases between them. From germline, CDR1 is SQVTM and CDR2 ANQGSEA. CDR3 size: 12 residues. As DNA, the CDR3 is TGCAGCGTTCGGAGCTCCTACAATGAGCAGTTCTTC. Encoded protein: CSVRSSYNEQFF.

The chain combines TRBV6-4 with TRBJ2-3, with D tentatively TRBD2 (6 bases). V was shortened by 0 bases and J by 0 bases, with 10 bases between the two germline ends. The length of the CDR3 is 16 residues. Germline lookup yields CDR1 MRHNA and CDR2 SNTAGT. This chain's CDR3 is CASSDSIAASTDTQYF. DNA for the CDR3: TGTGCCAGCAGTGACTCTATAGCGGCTAGCACAGATACGCAGTATTTT.

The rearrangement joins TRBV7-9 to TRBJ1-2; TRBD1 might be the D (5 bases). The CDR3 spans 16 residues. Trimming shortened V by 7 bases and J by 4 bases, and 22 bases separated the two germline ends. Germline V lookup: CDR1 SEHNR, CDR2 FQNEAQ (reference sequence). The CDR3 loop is CASTPSRGGEIYGYTF. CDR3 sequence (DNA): TGTGCCAGCACCCCCTCCCGGGGGGGGGAGATCTATGGCTACACCTTC.

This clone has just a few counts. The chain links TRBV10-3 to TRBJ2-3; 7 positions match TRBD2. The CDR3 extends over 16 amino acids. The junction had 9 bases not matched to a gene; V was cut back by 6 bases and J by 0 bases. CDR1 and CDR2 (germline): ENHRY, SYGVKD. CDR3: CAIRTKAGSSTDTQYF. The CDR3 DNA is TGTGCCATCAGAACTAAAGCGGGATCTAGCACAGATACGCAGTATTTT.